These 21 T cell receptor beta chains came from one sample sequenced in a study of beta chain features in type 1 diabetes. The entirety of the isolated RNA underwent reverse transcription, so expressed TCRB transcripts were sequenced. The repertoire was sequenced with immunoSEQ multiplex PCR; TCRdb's copy has only in-frame clones and lacks some. The repertoire holds roughly 170,000 clones, with 10% to 15% as singletons. The sample taken for sequencing was central memory CD4+ T cells from blood. The receptors stem from a woman under 30 in good health.

This clone was seen only a few times. At the DNA level, this CDR3 is encoded by other sequences in the same sample as well. The chain joins TRBV7-9 to TRBJ2-3, with 8 bases matching TRBD2. CDR3 size: 13 residues. V lost 2 bases to trimming and J lost 5 bases; unmatched junction nucleotides: 0. CDR1 SEHNR and CDR2 FQNEAQ come from the germline V gene (reference sequence). The chain's CDR3 is CASSLSGGDTQYF. DNA for the CDR3: TGTGCCAGCAGCTTAAGCGGGGGAGATACGCAGTATTTT. Using reference TRBV7-9 and TRBJ2-3 for the parts outside the CDR3, the full variable domain is DTGVSQNPRHKITKRGQNVTFRCDPISEHNRLYWYRQTLGQGPEFLTYFQNEAQLEKSRLLSDRFSAERPKGSFSTLEIQRTEQGDSAMYLCASSLSGGDTQYFGPGTRLTVL.

This clone has just a few counts. The V and J genes are TRBV9 and TRBJ1-1; D call uncertain. This CDR3 spans 14 amino acids. Germline V CDR1 and CDR2: SGDLS, YYNGEE. Trimming left V 0 bases short and J 1 base short, with 7 bases between. The CDR3 DNA follows: TGTGCCAGCAGCGTAGTTCCCGGGAACACTGAAGCTTTCTTT. Translating gives CASSVVPGNTEAFF.

The sample holds a few counts of this clone. The identical CDR3 is also encoded by other nucleotide sequences in the sample. This chain links TRBV9 with TRBJ1-1; 7 nucleotides line up with TRBD1. V lost 4 bases, J lost 1 base, and 4 bases stayed unmatched. The CDR3 runs to 14 residues. Germline lookup yields CDR1 SGDLS and CDR2 YYNGEE. For the CDR3, the DNA is TGTGCCAGCAGCACAAGACAGGGGAACACTGAAGCTTTCTTT. It encodes CASSTRQGNTEAFF.

This clone was seen only a few times. This sequence joins TRBV27 and TRBJ2-1; 7 positions agree with TRBD2. Germline assignment: CDR1 MNHEY and CDR2 SMNVEV (reference sequence). The CDR3 sequence is 17 residues long. J lost 9 bases, V lost 6 bases, and 20 bases had no gene match. The CDR3 sequence is CASREEGRAPSSSEQFF. In DNA form, the CDR3 reads TGTGCCAGCAGGGAGGAGGGGAGGGCCCCTTCGTCGAGTGAGCAGTTCTTC.

This chain joins TRBV11-2 and TRBJ1-4; possibly TRBD1 for D (6 bases). Germline loops: CDR1 SGHAT, CDR2 FQNNGV. The CDR3 runs to 15 residues. The germline V and J ends were trimmed by 1 base and 7 bases, with 13 bases remaining between them. CDR3 nucleotide sequence: TGTGCCAGCAGCTTAGTTCAGGGGATGGGTGAAAAACTGTTTTTT. This translates into CASSLVQGMGEKLFF.

This rearrangement joins TRBV28 to TRBJ2-7; D might be TRBD2 (5 bases). CDR3 length equals 15 residues. The V gene lost 7 bases and the J gene lost 4 bases, with 20 bases spanning the gap. Germline V gene data show CDR1 as MDHEN and CDR2 as SYDVKM. This CDR3 reads CASTSNGITPYEQYF. The CDR3 nucleotides are TGTGCCAGCACCTCCAACGGGATCACCCCTTACGAGCAGTACTTC.

This clone was counted between two and nine times. This chain links TRBV11-1 with TRBJ2-3; 8 bases fit TRBD2. Germline V CDR1 and CDR2: SGHAT, FQDESV (reference sequence). Trimming cost V 3 bases and J 2 bases; bases outside gene matches: 1. This CDR3 is built from 14 residues. The CDR3 DNA follows: TGTGCCAGCAGCTTCGGACTAGCCACAGATACGCAGTATTTT. Translated, it gives CASSFGLATDTQYF.

The chain has TRBV4-1 and TRBJ2-3, with 9 bases fitting TRBD2. Trimming removed 0 bases from V and 6 bases from J; junction bases left unmatched: 7. The germline CDR1 and CDR2 sequences are MGHRA and YSYEKL. The CDR3 length is 16 residues. CDR3 residues: CASSQESREGRDTQYF. The CDR3 DNA reads TGCGCCAGCAGCCAAGAATCGCGGGAGGGCCGGGATACGCAGTATTTT.

This clone turned up a few times. J is TRBJ1-5 and V is TRBV7-9, with a weak D call TRBD1 (5 bases). CDR3 size: 15 residues. V lost 1 base and J lost 4, with 11 bases in between. Germline CDR1 SEHNR, CDR2 FQNEAQ (reference sequence). This chain's CDR3 is CASSLDSGGNQPQHF. The CDR3 nucleotides read TGTGCCAGCAGCTTAGACTCGGGGGGTAATCAGCCCCAGCATTTT.

The chain employs TRBV19 and TRBJ2-6; TRBD1 matches 7 bases. This CDR3 comprises 17 residues. The V gene's germline CDR1 is LNHDA and CDR2 SQIVND (reference sequence). Losses at the gene ends were 5 bases for V and 1 base for J; bases not matched to a gene: 8. The CDR3: CASSPGTVLSGANVLTF. CDR3 sequence (DNA): TGTGCCAGTAGTCCAGGGACAGTTCTATCTGGGGCCAACGTCCTGACTTTC.

This clone was counted a few times. The chain is built from TRBV28 and TRBJ1-3; TRBD1 might be the D (6 bases). Per germline, CDR1 MDHEN and CDR2 SYDVKM. There are 15 residues in the CDR3. The V and J ends lost 5 bases and 2 bases respectively, with 13 bases between them. The CDR3 nucleotides are TGTGCCAGCAGTCCCGCGGACAGAACTGGAAACACCATATATTTT. Protein: CASSPADRTGNTIYF.

This clone was seen a few times. The chain joins TRBV9 to TRBJ2-6; no definite D call. Deletions cut 0 bases from V and 0 bases from J, with 10 bases between. CDR1 is SGDLS and CDR2 is YYNGEE in the germline V gene. The CDR3 is made up of 17 amino acids. The CDR3 loop is CASSVVGPRSGANVLTF. The CDR3 DNA is TGTGCCAGCAGCGTAGTGGGCCCCCGCTCTGGGGCCAACGTCCTGACTTTC.

This clone was recorded once. This chain uses TRBV4-1 with TRBJ1-5; TRBD1 might be the D (6 bases). CDR3 size: 14 residues. Per the germline V gene, CDR1 is MGHRA and CDR2 is YSYEKL. Deletions cut 3 bases from V and 4 bases from J, with 10 bases between. The CDR3 region has the DNA TGCGCCAGCAGCCAGGCGGACAGTAATCAGCCCCAGCATTTT. Amino acids: CASSQADSNQPQHF.

This sequence joins TRBV7-9 and TRBJ2-2, with D perhaps matching TRBD2 (5 bases). Trimming left V 5 bases short and J 3 bases short, with 10 bases between. Germline V gives CDR1 SEHNR, CDR2 FQNEAQ (reference sequence). The CDR3 covers 14 residues. The CDR3 DNA reads TGTGCCAGCAGCCCCGGACTCCACACCGGGGAGCTGTTTTTT. Protein product: CASSPGLHTGELFF.

This clone showed up just once. The chain couples TRBV19 to TRBJ1-5, with TRBD1 matching 9 bases. Germline V CDR1 and CDR2: LNHDA, SQIVND (reference sequence). CDR3 length equals 17 residues. V trimming: 7 bases; J trimming: 3 bases; junction bases outside the gene matches: 13. CDR3 nucleotides: TGTGCCAGTACCTCCCCCCAGGGACAGGGATCCAATCAGCCCCAGCATTTT. Residues: CASTSPQGQGSNQPQHF.

This clone turned up a few times. Other DNA sequences in this sample translate to the same CDR3. The chain recombines TRBV18 with TRBJ2-5, with D possibly TRBD1 on 5 matching bases. Germline assignment: CDR1 KGHSH and CDR2 LQKENI. The CDR3 totals 12 residues. V lost 2 bases and J 4 bases, leaving 5 bases between the germline ends. CDR3 in amino acids: CASSPRGETQYF. The CDR3 region has the DNA TGTGCCAGCTCACCAAGGGGAGAGACCCAGTACTTC.

The V call is TRBV28, the J call TRBJ2-2; D may be TRBD2 (6 bases). V was trimmed by 4 bases and J by 6 bases, leaving 18 bases between them. Germline V gives CDR1 MDHEN, CDR2 SYDVKM. The CDR3 covers 16 residues. CDR3 DNA: TGTGCCAGCAGTTCTCCGCGCGTGGGGGGTGCCGGGGAGCTGTTTTTT. This gives the protein CASSSPRVGGAGELFF.

The chain couples TRBV11-2 to TRBJ2-3; D gene ambiguous. From germline, CDR1 is SGHAT and CDR2 FQNNGV. V shed 1 base and J shed 3 bases, with 5 bases lying between them. The CDR3 sequence is 13 residues long. This CDR3 reads CASSLGYTDTQYF. In DNA, the CDR3 is TGTGCCAGCAGCTTAGGCTATACAGATACGCAGTATTTT.

This clone was detected a few times. This rearrangement joins TRBV29-1 to TRBJ2-6; D might be TRBD1 (5 bases). The ends were cut back, 4 bases at V and 3 bases at J, with 10 bases in the middle. CDR1 and CDR2 from the germline V gene are SQVTM and ANQGSEA. CDR3 size: 14 residues. The CDR3 DNA sequence: TGCAGCGTTGGAGGACAAGGTGGGGCCAACGTCCTGACTTTC. Protein product: CSVGGQGGANVLTF. Combining the CDR3 with reference TRBV29-1 and TRBJ2-6 gives the whole variable domain SAVISQKPSRDICQRGTSLTIQCQVDSQVTMMFWYRQQPGQSLTLIATANQGSEATYESGFVIDKFPISRPNLTFSTLTVSNMSPEDSSIYLCSVGGQGGANVLTFGAGSRLTVL.

This clone was detected only a few times. The CDR3 protein is CAWSVAEDQPQHF. The CDR3 region has the DNA TGTGCCTGGAGTGTGGCCGAGGATCAGCCCCAGCATTTT. V is TRBV30 and J is TRBJ1-5, with D unclear. The germline CDR1 and CDR2 sequences are GTSNPN and SVGIG (reference sequence). This CDR3 has 13 residues. The germline V and J ends were trimmed by 0 bases and 5 bases, with 8 bases remaining between them.

This clone was seen only a few times. The CDR3 protein is CASSGGQGRGGYTF. The CDR3 nucleotides are TGTGCCAGCAGTGGGGGACAGGGAAGAGGTGGCTACACCTTC. V is TRBV2 and J is TRBJ1-2; 9 bases map to TRBD1. CDR3 size: 14 residues. V was clipped by 4 bases and J by 7 bases; unmatched bases: 7. CDR1 and CDR2 (germline): SNHLY, FYNNEI.